The present T cell receptor (beta chain) was sequenced within a study of blood T cell repertoires in COVID-19. Sequencing was performed with immunoSEQ multiplex PCR; in TCRdb, only in-frame clones are kept and a portion is missing. The sample holds roughly 290,000 clones; approximately 88% are singletons and the top ten take around 1.7%. The CDR3 length is 14 residues. J lost 9 bases, V lost 0 bases, and 3 bases had no gene match. Germline-derived CDR1 and CDR2 are SGHRS and YFSETQ. This chain joins TRBV5-1 and TRBJ1-6; 7 bases agree with TRBD1. This sequence was found in a woman in her 40s who had recovered from COVID-19. The sequencing sample was made of PBMCs or T cells enriched from blood (not recorded which). CDR3 in DNA: TGCGCCAGCAGCTTGGAACAGGGGAGTTCACCCCTCCACTTT. Translating gives CASSLEQGSSPLHF.